Following are 18 T cell receptor beta chains from one sample sequenced in a study of blood T cell repertoires in COVID-19. The protocol was immunoSEQ multiplex PCR, while the TCRdb copy is restricted to in-frame clones and leaves out a portion. The sample carries some 87,000 clones, over 75% recorded once. The material sequenced was peripheral blood. These receptor sequences come from a human donor in a cohort sampled during active COVID-19.

This clone showed up just a few times. This chain joins TRBV6-5 and TRBJ1-2; TRBD1 aligns across 9 bases. With 8 bases clipped from V and 1 base from J, the junction kept 8 bases outside the gene matches. CDR1 and CDR2 (germline): MNHEY, SVGAGI. The CDR3 is 15 amino acids. The CDR3 here is CASWTGEKSNYGYTF. CDR3 in DNA: TGTGCCAGCTGGACAGGGGAAAAGAGTAACTATGGCTACACCTTC.

V and J are TRBV5-5 and TRBJ1-4; TRBD1 might be the D (5 bases). The V end lost 4 bases, the J end lost 7 bases, and 17 bases lay between the germline ends. There are 15 residues in the CDR3. Germline assignment: CDR1 SGHKS and CDR2 YYEKEE (reference sequence). CDR3 bases: TGTGCCAGCAGCCGGAGATGGGACTGGGTTGAAAAACTGTTTTTT. Residues: CASSRRWDWVEKLFF.

The chain combines TRBV4-1 with TRBJ1-2; D may be TRBD1 (5 bases). V lost 0 bases and J lost 4, with 9 bases in between. This CDR3 is 14 amino acids long. Germline CDR1 MGHRA, CDR2 YSYEKL. In DNA, the CDR3 is TGCGCCAGCAGCCAAGAGGGGCAGTCCTATGGCTACACCTTC. Residues: CASSQEGQSYGYTF.

The rearrangement joins TRBV5-6 to TRBJ1-1; D is uncertain. Germline CDR1 and CDR2: SGHDT and YYEEEE. The length of the CDR3 is 17 residues. V was trimmed by 0 bases and J by 2 bases, leaving 17 bases between them. CDR3 in amino acids: CASSLGRHGLRNTEAFF. The CDR3 coding sequence is TGTGCCAGCAGCTTGGGACGCCATGGACTTCGAAACACTGAAGCTTTCTTT.

The V gene is TRBV5-1, the J gene TRBJ2-3, with a weak D call TRBD1 (6 bases). CDR3 length equals 14 residues. The germline V and J ends were trimmed by 3 bases and 0 bases, with 8 bases remaining between them. CDR1 is SGHRS and CDR2 is YFSETQ in the germline V gene. The CDR3 loop is CASSSGQSTDTQYF. In nucleotides, the CDR3 is TGCGCCAGCAGCTCGGGACAAAGCACAGATACGCAGTATTTT.

The chain couples TRBV5-6 to TRBJ1-6, with TRBD1 matching 7 bases. This CDR3 comprises 13 residues. The trim removed 4 bases at V and 10 bases at J, leaving 5 bases unmatched. Germline V gene sequence: CDR1 SGHDT, CDR2 YYEEEE. The CDR3, as DNA: TGTGCCAGCAGCACAACAGGGGCCTCACCCCTCCACTTT. Translated: CASSTTGASPLHF. The entire variable domain, with the rest obtained from reference TRBV5-6 and TRBJ1-6, is as follows: DAGVTQSPTHLIKTRGQQVTLRCSPKSGHDTVSWYQQALGQGPQFIFQYYEEEERQRGNFPDRFSGHQFPNYSSELNVNALLLGDSALYLCASSTTGASPLHFGNGTRLTVT.

The chain combines TRBV9 with TRBJ1-2; 7 bases line up with TRBD1. CDR1 SGDLS and CDR2 YYNGEE come from the germline V gene. CDR3 length equals 14 residues. V dropped 2 bases and J dropped 3; count of bases not matched to a gene: 4. The CDR3 coding sequence is TGTGCCAGCAGCGTTGGTGGGACAGACTATGGCTACACCTTC. This gives the protein CASSVGGTDYGYTF.

The chain carries TRBV27 and TRBJ2-5; 11 bases align to TRBD2. Trimming took 0 bases from V and 5 from J; bases not matched to a gene: 11. The CDR3 totals 18 residues. CDR1 is MNHEY, CDR2 SMNVEV, per germline (reference sequence). Written as DNA, the CDR3 is TGTGCCAGCAGTTTATCGTACATAGCGGGGGGGCGCGTCGAGACCCAGTACTTC. Protein: CASSLSYIAGGRVETQYF.

This clone has only a few counts. The CDR3 loop reads CASSLAADTQYF. CDR3 sequence (DNA): TGTGCCAGCAGTTTAGCGGCAGATACGCAGTATTTT. V usage is TRBV27 and J usage is TRBJ2-3; D remains unclear. The CDR3 totals 12 residues. From germline, CDR1 is MNHEY and CDR2 SMNVEV (reference sequence). Deletions cut 2 bases from V and 4 bases from J, with 4 bases between.

The chain couples TRBV6-5 to TRBJ2-5; 9 bases are a match to TRBD1. Germline V gene sequence: CDR1 MNHEY, CDR2 SVGAGI. With V trimmed by 7 bases and J by 5 bases, 11 bases remained unmatched. The CDR3 totals 15 residues. DNA of the CDR3: TGTGCCAGCACTCTCAACAGGGGGCGCCGGGAGACCCAGTACTTC. Residues: CASTLNRGRRETQYF.

The chain uses TRBV28 and TRBJ1-1; 8 bases map to TRBD1. This CDR3 contains 11 residues. Trimming cost V 7 bases and J 10 bases; bases outside gene matches: 5. Germline V gene data show CDR1 as MDHEN and CDR2 as SYDVKM. Here the CDR3 reads CASKTGQGAFF. The CDR3, as DNA: TGTGCCAGCAAAACCGGACAGGGAGCTTTCTTT.

The V gene is TRBV20-1, the J gene TRBJ2-1, with D unclear. Germline V gene lookup returns CDR1 DFQATT and CDR2 SNEGSKA (reference sequence). Trimming stripped 5 bases from V and 11 bases from J, with 10 bases between. The CDR3 length is 10 residues. CDR3 amino acids: CSAGWPQQFF. CDR3 coding DNA: TGCAGTGCTGGTTGGCCGCAGCAGTTCTTC.

This clone showed up just a few times. The V call is TRBV2, the J call TRBJ2-1; TRBD2 agrees at 9 bases. Germline values: CDR1 SNHLY, CDR2 FYNNEI. This CDR3 has 14 amino acids. The J segment lost 8 bases and the V segment lost 11 bases, leaving 13 bases of the junction unmatched. CDR3 residues: CAGSGTSIRDEQFF. The DNA of the CDR3 is TGTGCCGGGTCCGGGACTAGCATTCGCGATGAGCAGTTCTTC. Filled out from reference TRBV2 and TRBJ2-1, the complete variable domain reads EPEVTQTPSHQVTQMGQEVILRCVPISNHLYFYWYRQILGQKVEFLVSFYNNEISEKSEIFDDQFSVERPDGSNFTLKIRSTKLEDSAMYFCAGSGTSIRDEQFFGPGTRLTVL.

The count of this clone is one. The chain is built from TRBV5-8 and TRBJ2-7; perhaps TRBD1 as D (8 bases). V lost 4 bases and J 1 base, leaving 15 bases between the germline ends. Per the germline V gene, CDR1 is SGHTS and CDR2 is YDEGEE. This CDR3 has 15 residues. Here the CDR3 DNA reads TGTGCCAGCAGCAGGGGGGGACAGGTTTCCTACGAGCAGTACTTC. Protein: CASSRGGQVSYEQYF. The variable domain in full, completed from reference TRBV5-8 and TRBJ2-7, reads EAGVTQSPTHLIKTRGQQATLRCSPISGHTSVYWYQQALGLGLQFLLWYDEGEERNRGNFPPRFSGRQFPNYSSELNVNALELEDSALYLCASSRGGQVSYEQYFGPGTRLTVT.

This rearrangement joins TRBV18 to TRBJ2-6, with 7 bases that match TRBD1. Trimming cost V 3 bases and J 0 bases; bases outside gene matches: 5. The CDR3 covers 17 residues. Germline V lookup: CDR1 KGHSH, CDR2 LQKENI. The CDR3 region is CASSPGTERSGANVLTF. The CDR3 DNA is TGTGCCAGCTCACCTGGGACAGAGCGCTCTGGGGCCAACGTCCTGACTTTC.

The table lists this clone with a few counts. This chain joins TRBV30 and TRBJ1-5, with D hard to call. CDR3 length: 13 amino acids. V lost 0 bases to trimming and J lost 8 bases, with 11 bases between them. Germline V gene lookup returns CDR1 GTSNPN and CDR2 SVGIG (reference sequence). The CDR3 DNA reads as TGTGCCTGGAGTGTACAGTCCGGGGAGCCCCAGCATTTT. This codes for CAWSVQSGEPQHF.

The chain couples TRBV10-2 to TRBJ2-1; 10 bases fit TRBD1. Germline V gene data show CDR1 as WSHSY and CDR2 as SAAADI. The V and J ends lost 6 bases and 10 bases, in that order; junction bases with no gene match: 9. The CDR3 covers 14 residues. CDR3 sequence: CASSQRQGAREQFF. For the CDR3, the DNA is TGCGCCAGCAGCCAAAGACAGGGGGCGCGGGAGCAGTTCTTC.

The V and J genes are TRBV28 and TRBJ1-4; unclear D gene. The CDR3 sequence is 12 residues long. From germline, CDR1 is MDHEN and CDR2 SYDVKM. V dropped 8 bases and J dropped 6 bases, with 10 bases sitting between them. The CDR3 is CASEDYHEKLFF. CDR3 coding DNA: TGTGCCAGCGAGGACTACCATGAAAAACTGTTTTTT.